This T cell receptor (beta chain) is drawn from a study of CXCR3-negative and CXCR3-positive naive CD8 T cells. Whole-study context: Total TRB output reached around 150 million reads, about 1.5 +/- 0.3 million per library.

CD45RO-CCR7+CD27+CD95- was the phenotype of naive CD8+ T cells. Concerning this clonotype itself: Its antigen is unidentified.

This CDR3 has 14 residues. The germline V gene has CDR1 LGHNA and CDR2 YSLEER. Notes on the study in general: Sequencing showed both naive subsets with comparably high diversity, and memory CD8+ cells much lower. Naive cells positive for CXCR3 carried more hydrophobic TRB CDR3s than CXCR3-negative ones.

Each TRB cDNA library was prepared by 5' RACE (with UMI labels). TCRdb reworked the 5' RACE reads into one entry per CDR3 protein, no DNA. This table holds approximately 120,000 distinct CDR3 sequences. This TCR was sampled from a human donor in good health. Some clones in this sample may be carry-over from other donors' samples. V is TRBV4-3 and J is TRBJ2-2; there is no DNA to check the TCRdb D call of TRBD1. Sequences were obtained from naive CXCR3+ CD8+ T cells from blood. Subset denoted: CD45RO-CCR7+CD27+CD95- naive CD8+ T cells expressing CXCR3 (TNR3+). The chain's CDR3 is CASSRNRVTGELFF.